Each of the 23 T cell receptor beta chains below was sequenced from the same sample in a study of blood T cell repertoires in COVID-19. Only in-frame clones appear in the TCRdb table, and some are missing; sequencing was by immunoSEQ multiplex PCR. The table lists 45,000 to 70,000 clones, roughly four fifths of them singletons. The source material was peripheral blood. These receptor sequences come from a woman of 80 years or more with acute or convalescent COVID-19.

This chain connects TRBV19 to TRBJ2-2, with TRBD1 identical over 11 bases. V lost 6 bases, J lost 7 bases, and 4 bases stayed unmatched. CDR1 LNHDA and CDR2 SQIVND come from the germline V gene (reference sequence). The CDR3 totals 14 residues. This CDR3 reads CASSAGTGGGELFF. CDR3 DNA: TGTGCCAGTAGCGCCGGGACAGGGGGCGGGGAGCTGTTTTTT.

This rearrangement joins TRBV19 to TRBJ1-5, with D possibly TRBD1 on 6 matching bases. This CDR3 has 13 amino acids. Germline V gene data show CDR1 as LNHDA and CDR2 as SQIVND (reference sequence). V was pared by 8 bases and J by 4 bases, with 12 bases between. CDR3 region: CASSGTPNQPQHF. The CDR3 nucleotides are TGTGCCAGTTCCGGGACACCTAATCAGCCCCAGCATTTT. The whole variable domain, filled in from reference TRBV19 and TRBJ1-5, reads DGGITQSPKYLFRKEGQNVTLSCEQNLNHDAMYWYRQDPGQGLRLIYYSQIVNDFQKGDIAEGYSVSREKKESFPLTVTSAQKNPTAFYLCASSGTPNQPQHFGDGTRLSIL.

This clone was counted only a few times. CDR3 sequence (DNA): TGCGCCAGCAGCTTGAATAGCGGTACCTACGAGCAGTACTTC. It encodes CASSLNSGTYEQYF. The gene calls are TRBV5-1 and TRBJ2-7; tentative D call: TRBD2 (6 bases). Germline CDR1 SGHRS, CDR2 YFSETQ. The V end lost 1 base, the J end lost 2 bases, and 10 bases lay between the germline ends. The CDR3 is 14 residues long.

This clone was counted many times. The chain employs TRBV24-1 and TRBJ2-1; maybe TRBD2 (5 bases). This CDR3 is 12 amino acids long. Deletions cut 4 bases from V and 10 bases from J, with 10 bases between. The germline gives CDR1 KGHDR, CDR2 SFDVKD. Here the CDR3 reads CATSDAPGEQFF. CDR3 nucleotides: TGTGCCACCAGTGACGCTCCGGGGGAGCAGTTCTTC.

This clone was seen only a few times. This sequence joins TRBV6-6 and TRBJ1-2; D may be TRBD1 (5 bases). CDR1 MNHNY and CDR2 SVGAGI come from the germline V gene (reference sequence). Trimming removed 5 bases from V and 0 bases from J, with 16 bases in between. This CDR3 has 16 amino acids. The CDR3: CASSRTLRQTNYGYTF. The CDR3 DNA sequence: TGTGCCAGCAGTCGAACCCTCCGACAGACTAACTATGGCTACACCTTC.

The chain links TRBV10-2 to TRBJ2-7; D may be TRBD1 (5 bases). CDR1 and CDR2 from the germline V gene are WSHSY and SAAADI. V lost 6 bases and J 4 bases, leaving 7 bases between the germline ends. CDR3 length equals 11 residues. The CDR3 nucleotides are TGCGCCAGCAGAGGGGCGTACGAGCAGTACTTC. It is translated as CASRGAYEQYF.

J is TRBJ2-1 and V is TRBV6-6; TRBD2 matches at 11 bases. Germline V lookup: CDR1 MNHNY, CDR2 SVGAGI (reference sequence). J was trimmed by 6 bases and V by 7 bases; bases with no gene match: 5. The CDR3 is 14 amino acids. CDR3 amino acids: CASKGTSGSNEQFF. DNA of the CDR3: TGTGCCAGCAAGGGAACTAGCGGGAGCAATGAGCAGTTCTTC.

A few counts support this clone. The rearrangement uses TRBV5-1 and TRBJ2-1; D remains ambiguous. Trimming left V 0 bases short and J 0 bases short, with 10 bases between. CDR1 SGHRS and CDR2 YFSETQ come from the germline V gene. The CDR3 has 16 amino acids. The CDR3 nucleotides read TGCGCCAGCAGCTTGGATAGAAGGAGCTCCTACAATGAGCAGTTCTTC. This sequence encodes CASSLDRRSSYNEQFF.

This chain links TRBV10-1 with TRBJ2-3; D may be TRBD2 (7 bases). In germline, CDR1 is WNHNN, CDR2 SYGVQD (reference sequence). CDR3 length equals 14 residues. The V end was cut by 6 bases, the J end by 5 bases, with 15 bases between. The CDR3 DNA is TGCGCCAGCAGCCTCGGGGGGCCAAGAGATACGCAGTATTTT. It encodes CASSLGGPRDTQYF.

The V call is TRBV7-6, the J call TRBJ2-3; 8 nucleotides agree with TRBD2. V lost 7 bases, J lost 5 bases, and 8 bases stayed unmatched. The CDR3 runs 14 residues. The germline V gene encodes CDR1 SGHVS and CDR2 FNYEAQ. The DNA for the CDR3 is TGTGCCAGCAAGCGGGAGTATTCGGAAGATACGCAGTATTTT. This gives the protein CASKREYSEDTQYF.

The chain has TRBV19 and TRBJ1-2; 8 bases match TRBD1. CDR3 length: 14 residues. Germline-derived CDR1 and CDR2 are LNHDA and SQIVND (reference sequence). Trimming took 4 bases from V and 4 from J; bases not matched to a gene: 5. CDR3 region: CASSTQGVRYGYTF. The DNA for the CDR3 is TGTGCCAGTAGTACACAGGGGGTGCGCTATGGCTACACCTTC.

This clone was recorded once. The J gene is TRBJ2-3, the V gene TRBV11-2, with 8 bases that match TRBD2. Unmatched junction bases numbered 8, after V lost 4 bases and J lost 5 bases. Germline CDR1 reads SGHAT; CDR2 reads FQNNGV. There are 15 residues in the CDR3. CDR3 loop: CASSSSGLDGDTQYF. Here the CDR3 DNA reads TGTGCCAGCAGCTCCTCGGGACTAGACGGAGATACGCAGTATTTT.

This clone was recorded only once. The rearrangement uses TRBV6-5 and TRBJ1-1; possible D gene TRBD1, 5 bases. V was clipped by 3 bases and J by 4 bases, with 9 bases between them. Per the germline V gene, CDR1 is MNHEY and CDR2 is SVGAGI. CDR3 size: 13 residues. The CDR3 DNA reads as TGTGCCAGCAGTTATGGGGGGGGCACTGAAGCTTTCTTT. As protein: CASSYGGGTEAFF.

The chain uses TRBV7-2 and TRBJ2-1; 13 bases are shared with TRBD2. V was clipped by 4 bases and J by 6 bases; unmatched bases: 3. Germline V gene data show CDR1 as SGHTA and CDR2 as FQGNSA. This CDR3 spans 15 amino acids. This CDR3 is CASSSTSGRFNEQFF. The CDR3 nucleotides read TGTGCCAGCAGCTCGACTAGCGGGAGGTTCAATGAGCAGTTCTTC.

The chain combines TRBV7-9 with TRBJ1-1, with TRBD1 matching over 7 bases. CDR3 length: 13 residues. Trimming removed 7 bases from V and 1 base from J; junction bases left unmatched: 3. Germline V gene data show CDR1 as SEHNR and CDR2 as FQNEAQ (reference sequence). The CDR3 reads CASKQGPNTEAFF. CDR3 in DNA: TGTGCCAGCAAACAGGGGCCGAACACTGAAGCTTTCTTT.

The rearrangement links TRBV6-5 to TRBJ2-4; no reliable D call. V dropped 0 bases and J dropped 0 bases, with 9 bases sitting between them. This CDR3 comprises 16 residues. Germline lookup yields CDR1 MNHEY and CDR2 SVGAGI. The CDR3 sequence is CASSYSRQLAKNIQYF. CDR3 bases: TGTGCCAGCAGTTACTCTAGACAACTAGCCAAAAACATTCAGTACTTC.

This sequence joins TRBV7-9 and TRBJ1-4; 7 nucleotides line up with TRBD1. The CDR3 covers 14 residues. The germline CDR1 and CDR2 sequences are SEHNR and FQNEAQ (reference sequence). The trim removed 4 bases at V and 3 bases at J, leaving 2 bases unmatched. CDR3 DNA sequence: TGTGCCAGCAGCTGGGACAGATCTAATGAAAAACTGTTTTTT. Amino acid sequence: CASSWDRSNEKLFF.

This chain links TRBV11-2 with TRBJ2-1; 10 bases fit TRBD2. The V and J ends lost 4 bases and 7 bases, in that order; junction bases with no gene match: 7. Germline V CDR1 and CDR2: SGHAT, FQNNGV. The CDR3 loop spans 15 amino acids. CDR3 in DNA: TGTGCCAGCAGCTATCTAGCGGGAGCGAGAAATGAGCAGTTCTTC. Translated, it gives CASSYLAGARNEQFF.

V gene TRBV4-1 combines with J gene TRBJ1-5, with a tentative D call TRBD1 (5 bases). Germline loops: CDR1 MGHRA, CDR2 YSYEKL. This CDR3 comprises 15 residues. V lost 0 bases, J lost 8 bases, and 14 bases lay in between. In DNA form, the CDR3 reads TGCGCCAGCAGCCAAGATGGGGCAGCCGGTGAGCCCCAGCATTTT. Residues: CASSQDGAAGEPQHF.

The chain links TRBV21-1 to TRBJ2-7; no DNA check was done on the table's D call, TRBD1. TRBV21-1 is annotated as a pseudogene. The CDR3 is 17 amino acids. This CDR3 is CASSKGSGQTRSYEQYF. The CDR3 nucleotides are TGTGCCAGCAGCAAAGGGTCGGGACAAACCCGCTCCTACGAGCAGTACTTC.

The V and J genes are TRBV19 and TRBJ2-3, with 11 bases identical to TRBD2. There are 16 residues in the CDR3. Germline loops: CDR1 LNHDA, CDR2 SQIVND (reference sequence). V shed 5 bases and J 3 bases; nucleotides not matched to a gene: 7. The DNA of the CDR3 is TGTGCCAGTAGTCTATTAGCGGGAGGGGTTACAGATACGCAGTATTTT. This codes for CASSLLAGGVTDTQYF.

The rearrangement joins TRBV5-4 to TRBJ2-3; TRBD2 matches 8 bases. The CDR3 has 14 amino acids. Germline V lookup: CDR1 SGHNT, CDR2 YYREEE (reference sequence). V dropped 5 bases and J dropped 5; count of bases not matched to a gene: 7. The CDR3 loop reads CASRPGLVVDTQYF. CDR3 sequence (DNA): TGTGCCAGCAGGCCGGGACTAGTGGTAGATACGCAGTATTTT.

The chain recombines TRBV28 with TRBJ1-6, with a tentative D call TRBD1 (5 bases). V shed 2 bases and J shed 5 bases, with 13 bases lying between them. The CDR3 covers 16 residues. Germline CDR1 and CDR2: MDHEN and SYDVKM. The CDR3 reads CASSLGPGPNNSPLHF. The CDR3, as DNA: TGTGCCAGCAGTTTAGGGCCAGGGCCGAATAATTCACCCCTCCACTTT.